The clone carrying this T cell receptor (beta chain) was seen just once. The germline V and J ends were trimmed by 5 bases and 7 bases, with 12 bases remaining between them. Germline lookup yields CDR1 MNHEY and CDR2 SMNVEV (reference sequence). CDR3 length: 13 amino acids. The study recruited exposed participants who had met a COVID-19 case within 2 weeks before entry. The data were obtained in a study of blood T cell repertoires in COVID-19. Authors' data handling: Reference gene primer amplification gave estimated nucleated cell counts. Method: immunoSEQ multiplex PCR; TCRdb's copy keeps in-frame clones and lacks some. Clonal size and the V and J genes are those of that table, whereas D and trimming came from the DNA. The sample has under 300,000 clones; approximately 89% are singletons.

The sequenced material came from PBMCs or T cells enriched from blood (not recorded which). V gene TRBV27 combines with J gene TRBJ2-1; D might be TRBD2 (6 bases). The sequence was collected from a woman in her thirties or forties who had been exposed to COVID-19. The CDR3 DNA sequence: TGTGCCAGCAGTGGCCGGGGGTGGAATGAGCAGTTCTTC. Translation: CASSGRGWNEQFF.